This T cell receptor (beta chain) emerged from a study of blood T cells in healthy people across ages. Findings and limits, study-wide: Across samples, TCR beta diversity tracked strongly with naive T cell percentage.

The CDR3 is made up of 16 amino acids. Germline V lookup: CDR1 SGHTS, CDR2 YDEGEE. V shed 3 bases and J 5 bases; nucleotides not matched to a gene: 14. As concerns this clonotype: Its antigen remains unidentified.

The use of a sample-barcoded 5' primer and a J-beta primer mix characterized a second PCR of about 7 to 12 cycles. TCRdb re-called the 5' RACE reads through MiXCR, storing one row per CDR3 protein. This sample has hundreds of thousands of distinct CDR3 sequences, with roughly 56% found just once. The specimen was blood. This TCR derives from a man in his forties or fifties in good health. The rearrangement uses TRBV5-8 and TRBJ2-7; 7 bases agree with TRBD1. DNA for the CDR3: TGTGCCAGCAGCTACCGAAAACTTAACACAGGGGACGAGCAGTACTTC. Its protein is CASSYRKLNTGDEQYF. The full variable domain, completed using reference TRBV5-8 and TRBJ2-7, is EAGVTQSPTHLIKTRGQQATLRCSPISGHTSVYWYQQALGLGLQFLLWYDEGEERNRGNFPPRFSGRQFPNYSSELNVNALELEDSALYLCASSYRKLNTGDEQYFGPGTRLTVT.